These 16 T cell receptor beta chains originate from one sample sequenced in a study of T cells in Graves' hyperthyroidism and ophthalmopathy. TCR beta CDR3 regions were amplified from RNA. With the HTBI primer set, the TCR CDR3 went through a first round of RT-PCR. MiXCR was run by TCRdb on the multiplex PCR reads, yielding one entry per CDR3 protein. Among fewer than 450,000 distinct CDR3 sequences listed, 17% were seen once. The specimen was blood. These receptors were taken from a woman between 25 and 40 years old with Graves' hyperthyroidism that later progressed to Graves' ophthalmopathy.

This clonotype occurred a few times. The chain employs TRBV6-7 and TRBJ1-1; 8 positions match TRBD1. TRBV6-7 is an ORF, and what it does is uncertain. CDR3 size: 20 residues. Losses at the gene ends were 4 bases for V and 1 base for J; bases not matched to a gene: 20. The CDR3 loop is CASSLAPGQGQTSSNTEAFF. CDR3 nucleotide sequence: TGTGCCAGCAGTTTGGCCCCTGGACAGGGCCAAACCTCCTCGAACACTGAAGCTTTCTTT.

The chain carries TRBV5-4 and TRBJ2-7; tentative D call: TRBD1 (6 bases). The V end lost 4 bases, the J end lost 0 bases, and 14 bases lay between the germline ends. The V gene's germline CDR1 is SGHNT and CDR2 YYREEE (reference sequence). CDR3 length equals 15 residues. The CDR3 sequence: CASSGGPGSSYEQYF. The CDR3 nucleotides read TGTGCCAGCAGCGGGGGCCCAGGGAGCTCCTACGAGCAGTACTTC.

As to this clonotype: Given a much more abundant clone one base away, this may be a read error. The chain employs TRBV27 and TRBJ2-2; no definite D call. This CDR3 has 14 residues. From germline, CDR1 is MNHEY and CDR2 SMNVEV (reference sequence). Here the CDR3 DNA reads TGTGCCTGCAGAAGTGAGCTTTATCCCGGGGAGCTGTTTTTT. Protein sequence: CACRSELYPGELFF.

This clonotype has at least ten counts. The V and J genes are TRBV5-1 and TRBJ2-7; D tentatively reads TRBD1 or TRBD2 (5 bases each). The CDR3 sequence is 14 residues long. V lost 0 bases, J lost 6 bases, and 13 bases lay in between. Per the germline V gene, CDR1 is SGHRS and CDR2 is YFSETQ. The CDR3 here is CASSLAQGAGEQYF. CDR3 DNA sequence: TGCGCCAGCAGCTTGGCCCAGGGAGCTGGCGAGCAGTACTTC.

A remark on this clonotype: The CDR3 ends on some other residue instead of the conserved phenylalanine or tryptophan, so this is likely a read error. The J gene is TRBJ2-7, the V gene TRBV6-1; 9 bases are shared with TRBD2. This CDR3 has 14 residues. In germline, CDR1 is MNHNS, CDR2 SASEGT. Trimming cost V 2 bases and J 3 bases; bases outside gene matches: 2. CDR3 sequence reads: CASSELAGIYEQYL. DNA of the CDR3: TGTGCCAGCAGTGAACTAGCGGGGATCTACGAGCAGTACCTC.

Only a few counts were recorded for this clonotype. V and J are TRBV4-1 and TRBJ2-3, with D possibly matching TRBD2 (6 bases). Germline CDR1 and CDR2: MGHRA and YSYEKL. Trimming pared 1 base from V and 7 bases from J, leaving 21 bases between. This CDR3 comprises 17 residues. The CDR3 nucleotides are TGCGCCAGCAGCCAAGGGTTGGCGAGCGGGTTGGATAATACGCAGTATTTT. This codes for CASSQGLASGLDNTQYF.

The chain has TRBV29-1 and TRBJ1-1; D is unresolved. Trimming pared 3 bases from V and 10 bases from J, leaving 9 bases between. This CDR3 contains 10 residues. Germline loops: CDR1 SQVTM, CDR2 ANQGSEA. The CDR3 nucleotides are TGCAGCGTTGACGAGGCTATAGCTTTCTTT. It translates to CSVDEAIAFF.

This clonotype was detected many times. V usage is TRBV5-1 and J usage is TRBJ2-1; TRBD1 matches 7 bases. V gave up 5 bases and J gave up 7 bases; unmatched junction bases: 9. This CDR3 is built from 14 residues. Germline CDR1 SGHRS, CDR2 YFSETQ. As DNA, the CDR3 is TGCGCCAGCAGTACACAGGGGATCTGGAATGAGCAGTTCTTC. Its translation is CASSTQGIWNEQFF.

A note on this clonotype: Relative to the germline gene, one junction end is altered; a read error may explain this. This chain uses TRBV11-1 with TRBJ1-2; perhaps TRBD1 as D (6 bases). This CDR3 has 14 residues. Germline CDR1 is SGHAT and CDR2 is FQDESV (reference sequence). The CDR3 region has the DNA TGTGCCAGCAGCCACGGTGGACAGTTCTATGGCTACGCCTTC. Its translation: CASSHGGQFYGYAF.

The sample holds many counts of this clonotype. The chain combines TRBV29-1 with TRBJ1-2; 7 bases fit TRBD1. The trim removed 4 bases at V and 0 bases at J, leaving 5 bases unmatched. CDR3 length equals 14 residues. Germline-derived CDR1 and CDR2 are SQVTM and ANQGSEA. CDR3 sequence (DNA): TGCAGCGTTGGAGGGGGCCGCGCTAACTATGGCTACACCTTC. Translated, it gives CSVGGGRANYGYTF.

This clonotype was recorded at least ten times. This chain connects TRBV30 to TRBJ1-4; D may be TRBD1 (5 bases). The CDR3 runs to 14 residues. Germline CDR1 reads GTSNPN; CDR2 reads SVGIG (reference sequence). Trimming shortened V by 4 bases and J by 8 bases, and 17 bases separated the two germline ends. In nucleotides, the CDR3 is TGTGCCTGGAATCTATCGGGGCGAAAGGAAAAACTGTTTTTT. This gives the protein CAWNLSGRKEKLFF.

This clonotype was observed many times. This chain links TRBV27 with TRBJ2-3; TRBD1 matches 9 bases. The length of the CDR3 is 16 residues. Trimming removed 5 bases from V and 1 base from J; junction bases left unmatched: 7. CDR1 MNHEY and CDR2 SMNVEV come from the germline V gene (reference sequence). CDR3 in DNA: TGTGCCAGCAGTCCTTGGACAGGGGACCGCACAGATACGCAGTATTTT. Residues: CASSPWTGDRTDTQYF.

V gene TRBV28 combines with J gene TRBJ2-1, with unresolved D. V was pared by 5 bases and J by 8 bases, with 16 bases between. This CDR3 has 14 amino acids. Looked up from germline, CDR1 is MDHEN and CDR2 is SYDVKM. CDR3 nucleotides: TGTGCCAGCAGTCAGCCCCGAGAGACGCATGAGCAGTTCTTC. It codes for CASSQPRETHEQFF.

This clonotype was recorded many times. The chain links TRBV9 to TRBJ2-1; D could derive from TRBD1 or TRBD2 (5 bases each). The length of the CDR3 is 14 residues. Trimming removed 3 bases from V and 7 bases from J, with 14 bases in between. Germline V gene lookup returns CDR1 SGDLS and CDR2 YYNGEE. The CDR3 loop is CASSEPGTLNEQFF. CDR3 DNA sequence: TGTGCCAGCAGCGAGCCCGGGACCCTGAATGAGCAGTTCTTC. Full variable domain (outside the CDR3, taken from reference TRBV9 and TRBJ2-1): DSGVTQTPKHLITATGQRVTLRCSPRSGDLSVYWYQQSLDQGLQFLIQYYNGEERAKGNILERFSAQQFPDLHSELNLSSLELGDSALYFCASSEPGTLNEQFFGPGTRLTVL.

This clonotype was observed at least ten times. The CDR3 is CSAPGQGRSYEQYF. For the CDR3, the DNA is TGCAGTGCCCCTGGCCAGGGACGCTCCTACGAGCAGTACTTC. The gene calls are TRBV20-1 and TRBJ2-7; D may match TRBD1 or TRBD2 (5 bases each). The CDR3 runs 14 residues. V was trimmed by 6 bases and J by 0 bases, leaving 15 bases between them. Per germline, CDR1 DFQATT and CDR2 SNEGSKA (reference sequence).

This clonotype was detected many times. The genes are TRBV6-1 and TRBJ1-2; 7 positions agree with TRBD1. The length of the CDR3 is 16 residues. The germline CDR1 and CDR2 sequences are MNHNS and SASEGT. The V gene end was trimmed by 5 bases and the J gene end by 3 bases; junction bases not matched to a gene: 12. As DNA, the CDR3 is TGTGCCAGCAGTTCAGCCCCGGGCAGGGGGTACTATGGCTACACCTTC. It yields the protein CASSSAPGRGYYGYTF.